Listed below are T cell receptor beta chains from one sample, sequenced in a study of blood T cell repertoires in COVID-19. Only in-frame clones appear in the TCRdb table, and some are missing; sequencing was by immunoSEQ multiplex PCR. This sample has roughly 110,000 clones, with 90% to 95% found just once. The source material was peripheral blood. These TCRs come from a woman in her twenties or thirties with acute or convalescent COVID-19. Both conserved end residues are part of each CDR3. A D gene is named only where the DNA matches it firmly. Rows give clone size only sometimes, using once, few, many, or a class for an expanded clone.

d_call	v_call	clone_size	j_call	cdr3_aa	cdr3_nt
NA	TRBV6-6	NA	TRBJ1-1	CASIPRQLLVAFF	TGTGCCAGCATTCCGAGGCAGCTCCTCGTAGCTTTCTTT
NA	TRBV23-1	NA	TRBJ1-6	CASIRGTRSPLHF	TGCGCCAGCATCAGGGGTACGAGATCACCCCTCCACTTT
NA	TRBV19	NA	TRBJ1-1	CASSPGARGRNTEAFF	TGTGCCAGTAGCCCTGGGGCCCGGGGGAGAAACACTGAAGCTTTCTTT
NA	TRBV27	NA	TRBJ1-4	CASSSLGAGEKLFF	TGTGCCAGCAGTTCCCTGGGGGCTGGAGAAAAACTGTTTTTT
TRBD2	TRBV5-6	NA	TRBJ2-5	CASSLKGLAGETQYF	TGTGCCAGCAGCTTGAAAGGGCTAGCGGGGGAGACCCAGTACTTC
TRBD1	TRBV11-3	NA	TRBJ1-5	CASSLDGTGNQPQHF	TGTGCCAGCAGCTTAGATGGGACAGGAAATCAGCCCCAGCATTTT
NA	TRBV11-2	NA	TRBJ1-1	CASSRTREAFF	TGTGCCAGCAGCCGCACCAGAGAAGCTTTCTTT
NA	TRBV30	NA	TRBJ1-5	CAWSLTQSDQPQHF	TGTGCCTGGAGTCTTACACAGTCAGATCAGCCCCAGCATTTT
NA	TRBV5-5	NA	TRBJ1-4	CASSLEGRTVEKLFF	TGTGCCAGCAGCTTGGAGGGTAGGACAGTGGAAAAACTGTTTTTT
NA	TRBV19	NA	TRBJ1-2	CASSIDTTVSGYTF	TGTGCCAGTAGTATAGATACGACAGTATCCGGCTACACCTTC
TRBD1	TRBV28	NA	TRBJ1-1	CASSSLGGQGNTEAFF	TGTGCCAGCAGTTCGTTAGGTGGACAGGGGAACACTGAAGCTTTCTTT
TRBD1	TRBV6-5	NA	TRBJ2-3	CASSLQGAQDTQYF	TGTGCCAGCAGTCTACAGGGGGCCCAAGATACGCAGTATTTT
TRBD1	TRBV6-5	NA	TRBJ2-7	CASSSGIRDRYEQYF	TGTGCCAGCAGTTCTGGTATTCGGGACAGGTACGAGCAGTACTTC
NA	TRBV7-9	few	TRBJ1-1	CASSLPGQMNTEAFF	TGTGCCAGCAGCTTGCCGGGACAAATGAACACTGAAGCTTTCTTT
TRBD1	TRBV6-5	NA	TRBJ2-7	CASMTGAHEQYF	TGTGCCAGCATGACAGGGGCCCACGAGCAGTACTTC
NA	TRBV27	few	TRBJ1-1	CASSLKAWGPFEAFF	TGTGCCAGCAGTTTAAAGGCCTGGGGGCCTTTTGAAGCTTTCTTT
NA	TRBV28	NA	TRBJ1-2	CASSFYRDDYGYTF	TGTGCCAGCAGTTTCTACAGGGATGACTATGGCTACACCTTC
NA	TRBV5-1	few	TRBJ2-7	CASSFEQGGYEQYF	TGCGCCAGCAGCTTTGAACAGGGTGGTTACGAGCAGTACTTC
NA	TRBV28	once	TRBJ1-5	CASSSPRGAGGSNQPQHF	TGTGCCAGCAGTAGCCCCCGGGGGGCCGGAGGTAGCAATCAGCCCCAGCATTTT
NA	TRBV11-2	NA	TRBJ1-3	CASSFSSGTGNTIYF	TGTGCCAGCAGCTTTAGCTCAGGGACTGGAAACACCATATATTTT
NA	TRBV6-6	NA	TRBJ2-2	CASSLSFGGELFF	TGTGCCAGCAGTTTAAGTTTCGGCGGGGAGCTGTTTTTT
TRBD1	TRBV28	NA	TRBJ1-2	CASSLFKGGTGLNYGYTF	TGTGCCAGCAGTTTATTTAAGGGGGGGACAGGACTTAACTATGGCTACACCTTC
TRBD1	TRBV4-3	NA	TRBJ2-3	CASSQTGGAQYF	TGCGCCAGCAGCCAGACAGGGGGCGCGCAGTATTTT
NA	TRBV14	NA	TRBJ1-6	CASSPRREKDYNSPLHF	TGTGCCAGCAGCCCCAGGCGGGAGAAAGACTATAATTCACCCCTCCACTTT
TRBD2	TRBV28	NA	TRBJ2-1	CASSLALLAGVGNEQFF	TGTGCCAGCAGTTTAGCCCTACTAGCGGGAGTTGGCAATGAGCAGTTCTTC
TRBD2	TRBV7-9	NA	TRBJ2-3	CASSLSGLSTDTQYF	TGTGCCAGCAGCCTTAGCGGGTTGAGCACAGATACGCAGTATTTT
TRBD2	TRBV5-6	once	TRBJ2-3	CASSGRTSGSITDTQYF	TGTGCCAGCAGCGGGCGGACTAGCGGGAGTATCACAGATACGCAGTATTTT
TRBD1	TRBV4-3	NA	TRBJ1-2	CASSQGTGINYGYTF	TGCGCCAGCAGCCAAGGGACAGGGATAAACTATGGCTACACCTTC